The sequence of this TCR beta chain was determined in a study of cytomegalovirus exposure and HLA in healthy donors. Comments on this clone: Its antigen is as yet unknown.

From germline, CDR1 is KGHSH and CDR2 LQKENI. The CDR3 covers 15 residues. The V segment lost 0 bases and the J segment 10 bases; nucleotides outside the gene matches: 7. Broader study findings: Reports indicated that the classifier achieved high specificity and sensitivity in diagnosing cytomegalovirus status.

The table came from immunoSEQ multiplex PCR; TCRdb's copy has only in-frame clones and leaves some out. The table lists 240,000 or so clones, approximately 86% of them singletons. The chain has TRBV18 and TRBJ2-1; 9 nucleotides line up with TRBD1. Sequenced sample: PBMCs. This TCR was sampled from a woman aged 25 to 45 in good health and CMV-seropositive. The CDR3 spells CASSPPWDRVTEQFF. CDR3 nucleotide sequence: TGTGCCAGCTCACCACCGTGGGACAGGGTCACCGAGCAGTTCTTC.